The clone carrying this TCR beta chain was found once. The antigen remains undetermined. This entry comes from a study of long-term antiretroviral therapy in people with HIV. Turning to the study itself: The 2015 recommendation for immediate ART came about a decade after the earliest samples. Findings and caveats of the study: From about 2003 to 2018, blood was obtained, possibly while participants received older ART regimens.

V was shortened by 8 bases and J by 3 bases, with 16 bases between the two germline ends. Per germline, CDR1 WSHSY and CDR2 SAAADI. CDR3 size: 14 residues. Every participant with HIV received treatment in the United States. The immunoSEQ assay was v3.0, run at survey level. Produced via immunoSEQ multiplex PCR; TCRdb's table is partial and in-frame only. The sample has roughly 29,000 clones, approximately 86% seen once; the top ten hold about 7.7%. The chain carries TRBV10-2 and TRBJ1-2; D is perhaps TRBD1 (6 bases). The sample was unsorted PBMCs, taken 3 years after starting antiretroviral therapy. The source of this sequence is a man in his forties with HIV. CDR3 sequence (DNA): TGCGCCAGCCGCCCCACGGACAGCTACTATGGCTACACCTTC. It encodes CASRPTDSYYGYTF.